This T cell receptor beta chain was profiled in a study of response to subunit inactivated influenza vaccine. Regarding the study as a whole: The authors put forward the suggestion that each seasonal influenza vaccination may bring in only a limited number of new T cells.

TCRdb processed the RT-PCR reads anew with MiXCR; each CDR3 protein has one entry. The repertoire consists of 550,000 to 600,000 distinct CDR3 sequences, with about 12% occurring once and the leading ten covering roughly 10%. This clonotype appeared once. Its target is unknown. Sequenced here: PBMCs from blood, sampled on the day of vaccination. The sequence was obtained from a man aged 50-59 years who received an inactivated influenza vaccine.

The CDR3 is CASSLRLAGGWNEQFF. The CDR3 bases are TGTGCCAGCAGCCTACGGCTAGCGGGAGGTTGGAATGAGCAGTTCTTC. This rearrangement joins TRBV7-2 to TRBJ2-1, with 11 nucleotides matching TRBD2. Germline CDR1 is SGHTA and CDR2 is FQGNSA. This CDR3 spans 16 amino acids. J was trimmed by 7 bases and V by 5 bases; bases with no gene match: 10. Supplemented by reference TRBV7-2 and TRBJ2-1, the full variable domain reads GAGVSQSPSNKVTEKGKDVELRCDPISGHTALYWYRQSLGQGLEFLIYFQGNSAPDKSGLPSDRFSAERTGGSVSTLTIQRTQQEDSAVYLCASSLRLAGGWNEQFFGPGTRLTVL.